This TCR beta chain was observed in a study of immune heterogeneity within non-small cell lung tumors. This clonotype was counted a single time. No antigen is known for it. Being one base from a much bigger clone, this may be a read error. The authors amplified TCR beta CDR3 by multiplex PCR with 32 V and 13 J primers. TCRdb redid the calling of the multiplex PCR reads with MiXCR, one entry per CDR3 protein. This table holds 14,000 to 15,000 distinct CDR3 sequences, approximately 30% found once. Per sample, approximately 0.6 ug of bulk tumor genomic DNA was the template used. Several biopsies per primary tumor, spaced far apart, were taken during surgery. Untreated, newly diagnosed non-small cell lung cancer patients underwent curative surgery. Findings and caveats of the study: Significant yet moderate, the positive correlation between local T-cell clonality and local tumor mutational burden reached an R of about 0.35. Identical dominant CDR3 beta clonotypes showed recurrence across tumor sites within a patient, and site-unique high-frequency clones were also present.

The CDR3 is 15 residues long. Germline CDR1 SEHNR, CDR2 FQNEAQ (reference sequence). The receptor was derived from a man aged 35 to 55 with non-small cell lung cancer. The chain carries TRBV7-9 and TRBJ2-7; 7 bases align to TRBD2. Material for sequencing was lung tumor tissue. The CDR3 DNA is TGTGCCAGAAGCTTAATCCCGGGAGGTGGCTACGAGCAGTACTTC. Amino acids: CARSLIPGGGYEQYF. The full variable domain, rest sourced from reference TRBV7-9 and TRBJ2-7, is DTGVSQNPRHKITKRGQNVTFRCDPISEHNRLYWYRQTLGQGPEFLTYFQNEAQLEKSRLLSDRFSAERPKGSFSTLEIQRTEQGDSAMYLCARSLIPGGGYEQYFGPGTRLTVT.